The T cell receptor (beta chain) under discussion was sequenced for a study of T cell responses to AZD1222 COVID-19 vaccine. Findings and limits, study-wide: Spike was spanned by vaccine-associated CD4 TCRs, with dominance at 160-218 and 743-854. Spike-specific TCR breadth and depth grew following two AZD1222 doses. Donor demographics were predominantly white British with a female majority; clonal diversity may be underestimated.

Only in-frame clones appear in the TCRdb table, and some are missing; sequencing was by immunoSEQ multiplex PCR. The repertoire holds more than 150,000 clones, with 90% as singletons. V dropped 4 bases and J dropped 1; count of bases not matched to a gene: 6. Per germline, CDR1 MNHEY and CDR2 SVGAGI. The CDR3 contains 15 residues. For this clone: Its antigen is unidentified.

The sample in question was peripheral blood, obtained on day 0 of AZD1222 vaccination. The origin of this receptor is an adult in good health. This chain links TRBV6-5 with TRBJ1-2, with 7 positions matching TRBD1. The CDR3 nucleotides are TGTGCCAGCAGTTCCCCACGACAGGGTAACTATGGCTACACCTTC. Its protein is CASSSPRQGNYGYTF.